This TCR beta chain is from a study of human T cells and chemical hapten exposure. Turning to the study itself: Patch tests applied 0.01% DPC to the upper back and were scored after 6 days.

TCRdb passed the RACE reads through MiXCR, listing each CDR3 protein once. The table records some 350,000 distinct CDR3 sequences, about 6% of them present only once. Time point denoted: patch test 2, 6 weeks after DPC sensitization. The treatment is: therapeutic diphenylcyclopropenone sensitization with weekly scalp DPC. Points from the study as a whole: With alopecia, donors may have immune responses unlike healthy people's.

This clonotype was seen a handful of times. Its antigen is undetermined. The germline V and J ends were trimmed by 2 bases and 9 bases, with 11 bases remaining between them. This CDR3 spans 13 amino acids. The germline gives CDR1 SGHTA, CDR2 FQGNSA. This sequence was found in a young woman with alopecia areata. Some clones in this sample may be carry-over from other donors' samples. Sequencing used whole blood, obtained in connection with sensitization to the hapten diphenylcyclopropenone (DPC). The chain couples TRBV7-2 to TRBJ2-4; D not certain. CDR3 DNA: TGTGCCAGCAGCTTAATGTCAGGTGGCATTCAGTACTTC. Protein product: CASSLMSGGIQYF.